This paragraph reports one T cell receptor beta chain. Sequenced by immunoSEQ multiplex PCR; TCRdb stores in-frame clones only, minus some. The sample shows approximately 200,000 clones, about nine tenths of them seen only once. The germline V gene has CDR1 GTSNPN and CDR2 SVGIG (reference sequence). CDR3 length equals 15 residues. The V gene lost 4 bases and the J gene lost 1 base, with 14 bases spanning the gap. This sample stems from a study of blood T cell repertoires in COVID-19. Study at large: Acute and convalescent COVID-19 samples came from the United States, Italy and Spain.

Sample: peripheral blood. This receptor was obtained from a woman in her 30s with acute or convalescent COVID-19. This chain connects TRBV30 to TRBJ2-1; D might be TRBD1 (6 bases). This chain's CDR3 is CAWKGETWSYNEQFF. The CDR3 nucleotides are TGTGCCTGGAAGGGGGAGACGTGGTCCTACAATGAGCAGTTCTTC.